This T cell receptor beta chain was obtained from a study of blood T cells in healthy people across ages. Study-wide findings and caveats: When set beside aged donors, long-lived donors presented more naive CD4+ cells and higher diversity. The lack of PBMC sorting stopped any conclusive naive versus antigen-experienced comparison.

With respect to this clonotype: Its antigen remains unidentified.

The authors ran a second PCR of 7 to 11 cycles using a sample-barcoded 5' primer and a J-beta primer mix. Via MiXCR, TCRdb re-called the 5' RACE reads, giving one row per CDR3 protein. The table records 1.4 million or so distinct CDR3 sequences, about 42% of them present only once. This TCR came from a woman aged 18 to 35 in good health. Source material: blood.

CDR3 DNA sequence: TGTGCCACCAGTGACAGGGGCTCCTACAATGAGCAGTACTTC. Amino acids: CATSDRGSYNEQYF. The chain employs TRBV24-1 and TRBJ2-1, with D tentatively TRBD1 (6 bases). The tail of the sequence fits TRBJ2-7 better, so the J call may be wrong. Per germline, CDR1 KGHDR and CDR2 SFDVKD. This CDR3 has 14 amino acids.